Included here is one T cell receptor beta chain sequence, with context. Its antigen is not known. The data are from a study of cytomegalovirus exposure and HLA in healthy donors. Whole-study findings and limits: The authors later found HLA-associated TCR beta chains more clonally expanded than equally common others. Trimming of TCR beta V- and J-genes showed a link, identified in a later analysis, to a missense DCLRE1C variant. Researchers counted 180 or so TCR beta chains as cytomegalovirus-associated.

PCR employed 60 Vbeta and 13 Jbeta primers. This table comes from immunoSEQ multiplex PCR, and its TCRdb copy is limited to in-frame clones, with some not included. The listing records fewer than 250,000 clones. There are 13 residues in the CDR3. The V gene lost 1 base and the J gene lost 7 bases, with 10 bases spanning the gap. In germline, CDR1 is MNHEY, CDR2 SMNVEV (reference sequence). Sequences were obtained from PBMCs. This chain connects TRBV27 to TRBJ2-5; D gene ambiguous. This clonotype originated in a woman in her twenties or thirties in good health and CMV-seropositive. The CDR3 protein is CASSLLPRGTQYF. CDR3 nucleotides: TGTGCCAGCAGTTTATTGCCCAGAGGGACCCAGTACTTC.